The rows below give T cell receptor beta chains drawn from one sample of a study of blood T cells in healthy people across ages. TCRdb ran MiXCR on the 5' RACE reads and lists one entry per CDR3 protein. The sample has around 1,800,000 distinct CDR3 sequences, about 39% seen once. Sequencing used blood. The receptors shown here come from a human donor in good health. CDR3s include the opening cysteine and the closing phenylalanine or tryptophan. Each record gives: D gene, V gene, clone size, J gene, CDR3 length, CDR3 DNA, CDR3 protein. D genes are given only for firm matches. Part of the rows lack a size; the others show once, few, many or a class for expanded clones.

D gene: TRBD1; V gene: TRBV5-1; clone size: few; J gene: TRBJ2-1; CDR3 length: 15; CDR3 DNA: TGCGCCAGCAGCTTGGCAGGGGGCGATGACTATGAGCAGTTCTTC; CDR3 protein: CASSLAGGDDYEQFF
D gene: TRBD1; V gene: TRBV4-3; clone size: once; J gene: TRBJ2-3; CDR3 length: 17; CDR3 DNA: TGCGCCAGCAGCCAAGAACTCGAGGGGGCCGGCGCAGATACGCAGTATTTT; CDR3 protein: CASSQELEGAGADTQYF
D gene: NA; V gene: TRBV29-1; clone size: few; J gene: TRBJ1-2; CDR3 length: 14; CDR3 DNA: TGCAGCGTTGCGCCGCGGGCAGCGGAATATGGCTACACCTTC; CDR3 protein: CSVAPRAAEYGYTF
D gene: NA; V gene: TRBV10-3; clone size: few; J gene: TRBJ2-7; CDR3 length: 13; CDR3 DNA: TGTGCCATCAGACGGGACGGCTCCTACGAGCAGTACTTC; CDR3 protein: CAIRRDGSYEQYF
D gene: NA; V gene: TRBV9; clone size: NA; J gene: TRBJ1-2; CDR3 length: 17; CDR3 DNA: TGTGCCAGCAGCGTTGGAGCAGGCATAGTTTTCTCCTATGGCTACACCTTC; CDR3 protein: CASSVGAGIVFSYGYTF
D gene: NA; V gene: TRBV6-2/TRBV6-3; clone size: NA; J gene: TRBJ1-2; CDR3 length: 16; CDR3 DNA: TGTGCCAGCAGACGATGGCGAGGGGCTGTTGGGTATGGCTACACCTTC; CDR3 protein: CASRRWRGAVGYGYTF
D gene: NA; V gene: TRBV9; clone size: NA; J gene: TRBJ1-1; CDR3 length: 17; CDR3 DNA: TGTGCCAGCAGCCCTAGGCAAGGGGCGCGTTTTGGAACTGAAGCTTTCTTT; CDR3 protein: CASSPRQGARFGTEAFF
D gene: NA; V gene: TRBV24-1; clone size: NA; J gene: TRBJ2-7; CDR3 length: 17; CDR3 DNA: TGTGCCACCAGTGGCCCGATTCGGGGACGTGGTGGGTACGAGCAGTACTTC; CDR3 protein: CATSGPIRGRGGYEQYF
D gene: TRBD1; V gene: TRBV12-3/TRBV12-4; clone size: once; J gene: TRBJ2-1; CDR3 length: 14; CDR3 DNA: TGTGCCAGCATCACAGGGGGGCCCTACAATGAGCAGTTCTTC; CDR3 protein: CASITGGPYNEQFF
D gene: NA; V gene: TRBV6-1; clone size: NA; J gene: TRBJ1-1; CDR3 length: 13; CDR3 DNA: TGTGCCAGCAGTGATGAATATTTGACTGAAGCTTTCTTT; CDR3 protein: CASSDEYLTEAFF
D gene: TRBD1; V gene: TRBV20-1; clone size: NA; J gene: TRBJ1-3; CDR3 length: 15; CDR3 DNA: TGCAGTGCAATTACGACAGGGTTTCATGGAAACACCATATATTTT; CDR3 protein: CSAITTGFHGNTIYF
D gene: TRBD1; V gene: TRBV4-2; clone size: NA; J gene: TRBJ1-5; CDR3 length: 16; CDR3 DNA: TGTGCCAGCAGCCAAGAATGGGGACAGGTAAATCAGCCCCAGCATTTT; CDR3 protein: CASSQEWGQVNQPQHF
D gene: NA; V gene: TRBV20-1; clone size: NA; J gene: TRBJ2-7; CDR3 length: 13; CDR3 DNA: TGCAGTGCTAGCGGGGAAACCTTCTACGAGCAGTACTTC; CDR3 protein: CSASGETFYEQYF
D gene: NA; V gene: TRBV7-2; clone size: NA; J gene: TRBJ2-7; CDR3 length: 15; CDR3 DNA: TGTGCCAGCAGCCTTGACCTAGGGATGCCTTACGAGCAGTACTTC; CDR3 protein: CASSLDLGMPYEQYF
D gene: NA; V gene: TRBV29-1; clone size: many; J gene: TRBJ1-1; CDR3 length: 16; CDR3 DNA: TGCAGCGTTATCCCGCGTACCTTGGGGGATCACACTGAAGCTTTCTTT; CDR3 protein: CSVIPRTLGDHTEAFF
D gene: NA; V gene: TRBV6-5; clone size: NA; J gene: TRBJ1-1; CDR3 length: 16; CDR3 DNA: TGTGCCAGCAGTTACTCGCGTCGCAGTCCGAAAACTGAAGCTTTCTTT; CDR3 protein: CASSYSRRSPKTEAFF
D gene: TRBD1; V gene: TRBV7-8; clone size: NA; J gene: TRBJ2-5; CDR3 length: 12; CDR3 DNA: TGTGCCACCTGGACAGGGAGAGGGGAGCAGTACTTC; CDR3 protein: CATWTGRGEQYF
D gene: NA; V gene: TRBV7-2; clone size: few; J gene: TRBJ2-7; CDR3 length: 14; CDR3 DNA: TGTGCCAGCAGCCCGATGGGCACAGGTTCCGAGCAGTACTTC; CDR3 protein: CASSPMGTGSEQYF
D gene: NA; V gene: TRBV5-6; clone size: few; J gene: TRBJ1-2; CDR3 length: 13; CDR3 DNA: TGTGCCAGCAGCTCCCGTAGCGGCTATGGCTACACCTTC; CDR3 protein: CASSSRSGYGYTF
D gene: NA; V gene: TRBV3-1; clone size: NA; J gene: TRBJ2-1; CDR3 length: 17; CDR3 DNA: TGTGCCAGCAGCCAAGATTGGGCCGAGGGGGGGTACAATGAGCAGTTCTTC; CDR3 protein: CASSQDWAEGGYNEQFF
D gene: TRBD1; V gene: TRBV28; clone size: few; J gene: TRBJ1-2; CDR3 length: 13; CDR3 DNA: TGTGCCAGCTTTCGCCCAGGGGGGTATGGCTACACCTTC; CDR3 protein: CASFRPGGYGYTF
D gene: NA; V gene: TRBV12-3/TRBV12-4; clone size: once; J gene: TRBJ2-6; CDR3 length: 14; CDR3 DNA: TGTGCCAGCATGGAGTTCTCTGGGGCCAACGTCCTGACTTTC; CDR3 protein: CASMEFSGANVLTF
D gene: NA; V gene: TRBV7-3; clone size: NA; J gene: TRBJ2-5; CDR3 length: 15; CDR3 DNA: TGTGCCAGCAGCTCCGCAGGGAACTCACAAGAGACCCAGTACTTC; CDR3 protein: CASSSAGNSQETQYF
D gene: TRBD2; V gene: TRBV3-1; clone size: NA; J gene: TRBJ2-1; CDR3 length: 16; CDR3 DNA: TGTGCCAGCAGCGCTCCTAGCGGGGGTTACTACAATGAGCAGTTCTTC; CDR3 protein: CASSAPSGGYYNEQFF
D gene: TRBD2; V gene: TRBV13; clone size: NA; J gene: TRBJ2-3; CDR3 length: 16; CDR3 DNA: TGTGCCAGCAGCCCGGATCTAGCGGGGGACACAGATACGCCGTATTTT; CDR3 protein: CASSPDLAGDTDTPYF
D gene: NA; V gene: TRBV12-3/TRBV12-4; clone size: few; J gene: TRBJ2-3; CDR3 length: 13; CDR3 DNA: TGTGCCAGCAGTCGTTTAGAGACAGATACGCAGTATTTT; CDR3 protein: CASSRLETDTQYF
D gene: NA; V gene: TRBV20-1; clone size: NA; J gene: TRBJ1-5; CDR3 length: 13; CDR3 DNA: TGCAGTGCTAGATCAAACAGGGATCAGCCCCAGCATTTT; CDR3 protein: CSARSNRDQPQHF
D gene: TRBD1; V gene: TRBV7-2; clone size: NA; J gene: TRBJ1-4; CDR3 length: 14; CDR3 DNA: TGTGCCAGCAGCTATGGGACAGGCTTTGAAAAACTGTTTTTT; CDR3 protein: CASSYGTGFEKLFF
D gene: NA; V gene: TRBV7-2; clone size: many; J gene: TRBJ2-5; CDR3 length: 11; CDR3 DNA: TGTGCCAGCAGCTTTATGGAGACCCAGTACTTC; CDR3 protein: CASSFMETQYF
D gene: NA; V gene: TRBV6-5; clone size: NA; J gene: TRBJ1-6; CDR3 length: 16; CDR3 DNA: TGTGCCAGCAGTTACTCATCAGGGACGGGTAATTCACCCCTCCACTTT; CDR3 protein: CASSYSSGTGNSPLHF
D gene: TRBD1; V gene: TRBV20-1; clone size: NA; J gene: TRBJ2-7; CDR3 length: 14; CDR3 DNA: TGCAGTGCCAGTTCCCTGGACAGGTTCGACGAGCAGTACTTC; CDR3 protein: CSASSLDRFDEQYF
D gene: TRBD2; V gene: TRBV5-5; clone size: NA; J gene: TRBJ2-7; CDR3 length: 17; CDR3 DNA: TGTGCCAGCAGCGGGGGGGTTGGTTGGGGAGAGAGTTACGAGCAGTACTTC; CDR3 protein: CASSGGVGWGESYEQYF
D gene: TRBD1; V gene: TRBV27; clone size: once; J gene: TRBJ2-7; CDR3 length: 15; CDR3 DNA: TGTGCCAGCAGTTTGCTGACAGGGAATCTCTACGAGCAGTACTTC; CDR3 protein: CASSLLTGNLYEQYF
D gene: TRBD1; V gene: TRBV7-2; clone size: NA; J gene: TRBJ2-3; CDR3 length: 14; CDR3 DNA: TGTGCCAGCAGCTTAACAGGGGGAATAGATACGCAGTATTTT; CDR3 protein: CASSLTGGIDTQYF
D gene: TRBD1; V gene: TRBV7-3; clone size: few; J gene: TRBJ2-1; CDR3 length: 16; CDR3 DNA: TGTGCCAGCAGCCTTTCTAGAGGACAGGGGAGATATGAGCAGTTCTTC; CDR3 protein: CASSLSRGQGRYEQFF
D gene: NA; V gene: TRBV4-3; clone size: few; J gene: TRBJ2-1; CDR3 length: 17; CDR3 DNA: TGCGCCAGCAGCCAAGATGCCGTTGGGGTAATAAGGAATGAGCAGTTCTTC; CDR3 protein: CASSQDAVGVIRNEQFF
D gene: NA; V gene: TRBV12-5; clone size: NA; J gene: TRBJ1-2; CDR3 length: 16; CDR3 DNA: TGTGCTAGTGGTTTGGAAGTGGTGCCAGGGAACTATGGCTACACCTTC; CDR3 protein: CASGLEVVPGNYGYTF
D gene: NA; V gene: TRBV25-1; clone size: NA; J gene: TRBJ1-4; CDR3 length: 16; CDR3 DNA: TGTGCCAGCAGTTCCCACGCGGTGTCATCTAATGAAAAACTGTTTTTT; CDR3 protein: CASSSHAVSSNEKLFF
D gene: NA; V gene: TRBV18; clone size: NA; J gene: TRBJ1-4; CDR3 length: 13; CDR3 DNA: TGTGCCAGCTCACCCCAGCAGGGAGGAAAACTGTTTTTT; CDR3 protein: CASSPQQGGKLFF
D gene: NA; V gene: TRBV12-3/TRBV12-4; clone size: NA; J gene: TRBJ2-1; CDR3 length: 13; CDR3 DNA: TGTGCCAGCAGTTTAATTTCGGGGAATGGGCAGTTCTTC; CDR3 protein: CASSLISGNGQFF